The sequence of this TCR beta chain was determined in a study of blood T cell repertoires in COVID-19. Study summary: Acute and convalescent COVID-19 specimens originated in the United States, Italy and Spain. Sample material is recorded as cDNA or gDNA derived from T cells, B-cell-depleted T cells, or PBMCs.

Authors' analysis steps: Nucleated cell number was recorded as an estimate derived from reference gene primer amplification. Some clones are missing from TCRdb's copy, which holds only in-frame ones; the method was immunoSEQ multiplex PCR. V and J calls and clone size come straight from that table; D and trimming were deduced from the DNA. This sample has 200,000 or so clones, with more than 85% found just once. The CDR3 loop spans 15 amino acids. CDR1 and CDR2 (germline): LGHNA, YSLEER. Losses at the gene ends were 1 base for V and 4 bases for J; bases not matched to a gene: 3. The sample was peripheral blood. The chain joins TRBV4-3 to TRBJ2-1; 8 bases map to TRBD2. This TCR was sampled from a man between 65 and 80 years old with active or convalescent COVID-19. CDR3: CASSQGLAWYNEQFF. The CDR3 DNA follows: TGCGCCAGCAGCCAAGGACTAGCGTGGTACAATGAGCAGTTCTTC.